This section outlines one T cell receptor (beta chain) sequence together with its context. V shed 7 bases and J 6 bases; nucleotides not matched to a gene: 12. Germline V gene lookup returns CDR1 SNHLY and CDR2 FYNNEI. The CDR3 has 15 amino acids. Under the authors' procedure: Reference gene primer amplification yielded estimated nucleated cell counts. Using immunoSEQ multiplex PCR, the repertoire was profiled, and TCRdb retains in-frame clones only, with some absent. The V and J calls and the clone size are those of that table, but D and trimming were determined from the DNA. The sample holds about 180,000 clones, over 75% seen once. The cohort comprised adults aged roughly 18 to 95 years residing in 20 to 30 US areas. These data originate in a study of blood T cell repertoires in COVID-19.

V is TRBV2 and J is TRBJ1-2, with 9 bases identical to TRBD1. The receptor was derived from a woman younger than 30 who had recovered from COVID-19. Source material: PBMCs or T cells enriched from blood (not recorded which). CDR3 protein: CASTPGQGGWDGYTF. DNA for the CDR3: TGTGCCAGCACTCCGGGACAGGGCGGATGGGATGGCTACACCTTC.